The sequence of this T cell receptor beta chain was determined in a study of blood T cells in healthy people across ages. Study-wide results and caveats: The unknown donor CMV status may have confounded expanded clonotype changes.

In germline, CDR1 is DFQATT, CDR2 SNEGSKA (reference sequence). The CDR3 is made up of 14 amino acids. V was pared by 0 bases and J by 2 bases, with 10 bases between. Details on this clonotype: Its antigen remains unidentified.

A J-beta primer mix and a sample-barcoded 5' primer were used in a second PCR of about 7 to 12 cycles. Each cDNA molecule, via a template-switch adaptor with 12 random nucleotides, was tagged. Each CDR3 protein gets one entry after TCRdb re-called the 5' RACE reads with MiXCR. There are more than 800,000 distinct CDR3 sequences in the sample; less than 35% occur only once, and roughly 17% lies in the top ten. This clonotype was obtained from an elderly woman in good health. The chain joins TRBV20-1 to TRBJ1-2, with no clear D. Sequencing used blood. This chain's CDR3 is CSARDEAANYGYTF. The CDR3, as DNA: TGCAGTGCTAGAGATGAAGCGGCCAACTATGGCTACACCTTC.